Sequencing of this T cell receptor (beta chain) was carried out in a study of T cell responses to AZD1222 COVID-19 vaccine. The CDR3 contains 13 residues. V lost 3 bases to trimming and J lost 3 bases, with 5 bases between them. The germline V gene has CDR1 SGHAT and CDR2 FQNNGV. The protocol was immunoSEQ multiplex PCR, while the TCRdb copy is restricted to in-frame clones and leaves out a portion. The table includes more than 50,000 clones, 60% to 85% detected once. This receptor was obtained from an adult in good health. The sample in question was peripheral blood, obtained on day 0 of MenACWY control vaccination. The chain is built from TRBV11-2 and TRBJ2-2; the D is unclear. The CDR3 bases are TGTGCCAGCAGCTTTGTAGACACCGGGGAGCTGTTTTTT. It translates to CASSFVDTGELFF.